This T cell receptor (beta chain) appears in the sequencing data of a study of cytomegalovirus exposure and HLA in healthy donors (dated by TCRdb to 2016 to 2017). For context, the study as a whole: An earlier analysis of roughly 570 of the donors reported about 300 Gb of sequence data and 100 million to 120 million unique TCR beta sequences obtained from approximately 180 million T cells. An early release that covered some 630 HLA-typed donors contained around 300 gigabases of sequencing data and approximately 85 million unique TCR sequences. The genetic ancestry cluster associated with self-reported Caucasian donors included around 76% of the 350 to 500 genotyped donors. The study aimed to test whether signatures of past pathogen exposure could be identified by cataloging public T cell receptors. The study profiled the T cell repertoires of more than 500 subjects by immunosequencing and related them to cytomegalovirus serostatus. A separate validation cohort of about 110 different subjects was used in addition to the roughly 720-subject first cohort. To predict cytomegalovirus infection status, the study brought together high-throughput TCR immunosequencing, statistical association of individual TCRs with disease status, and machine learning. To study patterns of TCR occurrence, a later analysis re-analyzed previously published TCR beta repertoires from several hundred donors and added high-resolution HLA genotyping. Rather than using new phenotypic data, the later analysis identified candidate immune exposures from TCR beta sequences and from how often those sequences occurred across donors. An earlier analysis of approximately 500 of the donors applied high-throughput TCR beta sequencing to assess whether each TCR beta V gene segment acted as functional or pseudogenic. Donor age, sex, ethnicity and CMV serostatus were compiled together with the repertoire data. A later genetic analysis used genome-wide SNP genotypes for 398 of the 666 donors, treating that subset as a discovery cohort. All discovery cohort repertoires had been generated using a single sequencing platform. Both class I and class II loci were covered by HLA typing, at four-digit resolution. Typing coverage differed by locus: A, B, C, DRB1 and DQB1 were typed in about 620-630 donors, DQA1 in 522, DPA1 in some 570, and DPB1 in 400 to 480. About five DR-DQ haplotypes were handled as single units for association and clustering because linkage in the cohort was strong. Across under 500 genotyped donors of the cohort, an average of roughly 250,000 unique TCR beta nucleotide sequences per donor were sequenced, and roughly 17% of those sequences were non-productive.

The cohort consisted of hundreds of healthy bone marrow donors. At the time of sampling, all cohort members were nominally healthy, though unrecorded immune exposures were likely present. The donor tested CMV seronegative, placing the donor among the 352 seronegative members of the cohort. Each donor provided a peripheral blood sample, and peripheral blood mononuclear cells were used for TCR beta sequencing. Genomic DNA extraction from the blood cell samples was performed with the Qiagen DNeasy Blood Extraction Kit. The investigation overall reported the following: Some IMGT-functional V segments, including TRBV6-2 and TRBV6-3, could not be told apart with the 87-base-pair reads, so those segments were excluded. Most CMV-associated TCR beta chains appeared to be HLA-restricted in a later analysis, and the HLA associations seemed to be driven largely by CMV exposure. A later analysis found that TCR association rates varied across HLA loci, with DRB1 alleles showing the most associated TCRs and HLA-C alleles the fewest. A few of the identified cytomegalovirus-associated TCR beta chains were confirmed in vitro to be specific for cytomegalovirus antigens. Most TCR sequences were seen in very few donors, while some public TCRs were found in many individuals. The earlier analysis of a few hundred of the donors excluded over 15 rarely observed V segments, including chromosome 9 orphons, because counts were too low. A later analysis reported that several top co-occurrence clusters appeared linked to parvovirus B19, influenza, CMV and Epstein-Barr virus. A cluster of highly shared sequence variants was judged likely to be a technical artifact of the sequencing pipeline. Because HLA typing was unavailable for some donors at each locus, only the typed subset was used in association tests. Compared with the approximately 670-donor mean, donors in an Asian-associated ancestry cluster had fewer N-insertions in productive TCRs, according to a later genetic analysis. The classifier was reported to diagnose cytomegalovirus status with high specificity and sensitivity in both the original and validation cohorts. It was suggested by the authors that the approach could potentially be generalized to other disease states and immunological phenotypes. Linkage disequilibrium might explain the correlated functional status among segregating V segments, but an unknown experimental factor could not be excluded. In a later analysis, HLA-associated TCR beta chains were found to be more clonally expanded and to have lower generation probabilities than equally common non-associated chains. This cohort had only TCR beta chains sequenced, and the lack of alpha or paired-chain data limited which features could be detected. An association between a missense DCLRE1C variant and V-gene and J-gene trimming of TCR beta chains was found in a later genetic analysis and replicated in an independent cohort. A further reported finding was that TCR beta sequences accurately predicted the HLA-A and HLA-B alleles for most subjects in the first cohort. Roughly uniform sequencing depth across donors was assumed in presence/absence analyses, although this assumption may not hold. In a later analysis, around 17,000 TCR beta sequences were associated with specific HLA alleles at a false discovery rate of 0.05. Assigning TCR associations to individual alleles was difficult when HLA alleles, especially DR and DQ, strongly co-occurred. An earlier analysis of 450 to 750 of the donors showed that most TCR beta V segments appeared in productive rearrangements either about 90% or about 30% of the time, which broadly matched IMGT annotations. The only immune exposure information available for the cohort was CMV serostatus. A total of roughly 160 TCR beta chains were listed by the study as associated with cytomegalovirus.

The method was the immunoSEQ multiplex PCR assay. For the multiplex PCR, a mixture combining 60 forward primers for TCR Vbeta segments and 13 reverse primers for TCR Jbeta segments was used. A multiplex PCR assay on genomic DNA amplified the CDR3 region of rearranged TCR beta genes. The Illumina HiSeq System was used to sequence the amplified TCR beta libraries as 87-base-pair reads. As for how the authors treated the data: A later analysis counted about 76 million unique TCR beta chains across the 650 to 700 repertoires, and about 10 million of these chains were shared by at least two donors. A nearest-neighbor algorithm error-corrected the raw reads and collapsed the reads into unique sequences, merging closely related sequences to remove PCR and sequencing errors. Alignment of CDR3 sequences to IMGT reference sequences was used to assign V, D and J gene segments. For a sequence to be retained, at least a six-nucleotide match to both a V gene segment and a J gene segment was required. Rearrangements were classified as productive when the CDR3 lacked stop codons and remained in frame with V and J, and all other rearrangements were classified as non-productive. Following IMGT convention, CDR3 was defined as the stretch from the second conserved V-encoded cysteine to the conserved J-encoded phenylalanine. The earlier analysis of 500 to 600 of the donors excluded sequences that lacked an unambiguous match to a single V gene segment. In an earlier analysis of almost 600 of the donors, a V segment was called functional when productive rearrangements were above 56.7%, and segregating when the standard deviation between donors exceeded 5%. A statistical classification framework was built for diagnosing cytomegalovirus status from the catalog of TCR beta chain sequences. In a later analysis, V and J genes were assigned by comparing TCR nucleotide sequences against IMGT/GENE-DB human TR gene sequences. In a later analysis, CDR3 sequences and most-parsimonious VDJ recombination scenarios were assigned using the TCRdist pipeline. In a later analysis, each TCR beta chain was defined by its CDR3 amino acid sequence together with its V-gene family, and reads lacking a unique V-gene family were excluded. To address suspected cross-contamination and a sequencing artifact, a later analysis removed 592 highly shared, low-generation-probability nucleotide sequences. For each public chain, a later analysis derived a clonal expansion index from normalized ranks of inferred template counts within each repertoire. In a later analysis, generation probabilities were computed with a VDJ recombination model fitted to out-of-frame rearrangements, and the resulting probabilities were checked against IGoR. Hypergeometric tests were used in a later analysis to score TCR-TCR, TCR-HLA and TCR-CMV co-occurrence, with a repertoire-size bias correction applied to the TCR pairs. False discovery rates were estimated in a later analysis by permuting HLA or CMV assignments 20 times. In a later analysis, co-occurring TCRs were grouped with DBSCAN, and TCRdist sequence similarity was added when clustering was performed within HLA-allele-positive subsets. Co-occurrence clustering excluded repertoires with fewer than 30,000 or more than 120,000 public chains, plus five with anomalous nucleotide sharing. What TCRdb holds here is the immuneACCESS table cut down to in-frame rearrangements. Part of the clones is not present; checked against another copy, under half of the missing clones reflect an unresolved V gene, and the others are unexplained. V, J and clone size derive from that table, while D and trimming were established from the DNA sequence. For this sample there are some 220,000 clones; approximately 78% appear just once. Less than 0.6% of the sample goes to the ten largest clones.

The V end gives up 4 bases and the J end 2 bases, leaving 8 bases in the junction not matched to a gene. The cysteine opens and the phenylalanine closes a CDR3 of 16 amino acids. The only DNA kept is the CDR3, 48 bases in frame from the first base. CDR1 SGHNT and CDR2 YYREEE are derived from the germline V gene (reference sequence). Concerning this clone itself: This receptor's antigen is unknown. One base away there is no much larger clone; base qualities are not given.

The sample comprised PBMCs. Rearrangement joined TRBV5-4 to TRBJ2-5, with TRBD1 identical over 10 junction bases. The TCR was taken from a boy aged 5-17 years in good health and CMV-seronegative. The sequence in DNA is TGTGCCAGCAGCGTCGGGACAGGGGCGTCACAAGAGACCCAGTACTTC. It translates as CASSVGTGASQETQYF.